This T cell receptor (beta chain) was profiled in a study of HIV-infected patients and healthy controls. Follow-up blood was drawn about 14 weeks, roughly three months, after antiretroviral therapy began. All unsorted peripheral T cells were captured because whole blood was used without fractionation. This clonotype was seen at least ten times. The CDR3 runs 13 residues. CDR1 is LNHDA and CDR2 is SQIVND in the germline V gene (reference sequence). Trimming cost V 7 bases and J 6 bases, with 10 bases left between them. Around 0.5 ug RNA was reverse transcribed with alpha and beta constant-region primers. Using multiplexing indices, alpha and beta chain libraries were generated apart by chain-specific third strand synthesis. A single record per CDR3 protein comes from TCRdb applying MiXCR to the 5' RACE reads. The sample yields about 5,100 distinct CDR3 sequences, approximately 9.7% seen once.

The gene calls are TRBV19 and TRBJ1-6, with D possibly TRBD1 on 6 matching bases. The source material was blood, sampled during antiretroviral therapy. The origin of this receptor is an adult with HIV infection. The CDR3 spells CASNYRANSPLHF. Here the CDR3 DNA reads TGTGCCAGTAACTACAGGGCTAATTCACCCCTCCACTTT.